Detailed here is one T cell receptor (beta chain). Other DNA sequences in the sample encode the same CDR3. Each participant's cohort was designated according to participant-reported clinical history. This entry belongs to a study of blood T cell repertoires in COVID-19. CDR1 and CDR2 from the germline V gene are KGHSH and LQKENI. This CDR3 comprises 16 residues. V was clipped by 4 bases and J by 1 base, with 14 bases between them. Produced via immunoSEQ multiplex PCR; TCRdb's table is partial and in-frame only. The table lists about 130,000 clones, 86% of them singletons, with about 2.3% in the top ten.

Sample: PBMCs or T cells enriched from blood (not recorded which). The V gene is TRBV18, the J gene TRBJ1-5; D may be TRBD1 (5 bases). The TCR comes from a woman between 50 and 59 years old who had recovered from COVID-19. The DNA for the CDR3 is TGTGCCAGCTCACAGACAGCGAGGAACAGCAATCAGCCCCAGCATTTT. Translating it yields CASSQTARNSNQPQHF.